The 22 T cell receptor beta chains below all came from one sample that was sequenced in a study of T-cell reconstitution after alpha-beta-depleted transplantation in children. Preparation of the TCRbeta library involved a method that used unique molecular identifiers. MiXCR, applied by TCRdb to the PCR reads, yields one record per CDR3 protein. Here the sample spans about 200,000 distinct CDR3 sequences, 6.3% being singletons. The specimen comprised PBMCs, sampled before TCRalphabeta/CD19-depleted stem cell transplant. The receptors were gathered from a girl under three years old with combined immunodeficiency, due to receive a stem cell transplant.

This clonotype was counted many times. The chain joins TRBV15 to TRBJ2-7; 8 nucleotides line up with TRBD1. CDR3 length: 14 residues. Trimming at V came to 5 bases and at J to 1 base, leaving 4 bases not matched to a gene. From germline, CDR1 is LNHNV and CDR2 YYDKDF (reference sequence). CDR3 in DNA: TGTGCCACCAGCCTATGGACAGGGTCCTACGAGCAGTACTTC. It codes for CATSLWTGSYEQYF.

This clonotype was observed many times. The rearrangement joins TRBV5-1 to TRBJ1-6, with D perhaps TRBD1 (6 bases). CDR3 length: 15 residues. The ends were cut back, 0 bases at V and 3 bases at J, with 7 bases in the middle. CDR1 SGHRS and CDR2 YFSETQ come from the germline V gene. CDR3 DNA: TGCGCCAGCAGCTTGGAGGACAGCTATAATTCACCCCTCCACTTT. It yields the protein CASSLEDSYNSPLHF.

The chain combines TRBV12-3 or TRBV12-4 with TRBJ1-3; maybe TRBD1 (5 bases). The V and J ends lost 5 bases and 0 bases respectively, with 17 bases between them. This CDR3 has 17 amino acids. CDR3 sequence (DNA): TGTGCCAGCAGTCTTACGGGGGGGACTACCTCTGGAAACACCATATATTTT. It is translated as CASSLTGGTTSGNTIYF.

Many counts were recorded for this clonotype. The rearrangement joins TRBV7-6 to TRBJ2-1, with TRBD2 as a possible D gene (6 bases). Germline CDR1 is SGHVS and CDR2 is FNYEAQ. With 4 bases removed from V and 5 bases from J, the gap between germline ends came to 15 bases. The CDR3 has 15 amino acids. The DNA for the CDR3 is TGTGCCAGCAGCTCCAACTACGGGGGTCACAATGAGCAGTTCTTC. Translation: CASSSNYGGHNEQFF. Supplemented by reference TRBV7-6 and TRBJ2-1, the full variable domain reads GAGVSQSPRYKVTKRGQDVALRCDPISGHVSLYWYRQALGQGPEFLTYFNYEAQQDKSGLPNDRFSAERPEGSISTLTIQRTEQRDSAMYRCASSSNYGGHNEQFFGPGTRLTVL.

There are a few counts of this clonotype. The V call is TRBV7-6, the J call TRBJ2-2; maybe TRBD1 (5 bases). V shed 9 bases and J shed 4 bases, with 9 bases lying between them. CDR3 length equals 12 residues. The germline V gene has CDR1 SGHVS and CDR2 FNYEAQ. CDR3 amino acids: CASWGITGELFF. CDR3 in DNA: TGTGCCAGTTGGGGCATCACCGGGGAGCTGTTTTTT.

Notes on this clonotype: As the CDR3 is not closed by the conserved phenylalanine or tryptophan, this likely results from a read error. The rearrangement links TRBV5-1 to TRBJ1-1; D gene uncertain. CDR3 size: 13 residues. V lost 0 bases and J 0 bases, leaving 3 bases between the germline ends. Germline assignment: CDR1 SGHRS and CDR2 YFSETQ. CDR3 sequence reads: CASSLVVNTEAFY. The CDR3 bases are TGCGCCAGCAGCTTGGTGGTGAACACTGAAGCTTTCTAT.

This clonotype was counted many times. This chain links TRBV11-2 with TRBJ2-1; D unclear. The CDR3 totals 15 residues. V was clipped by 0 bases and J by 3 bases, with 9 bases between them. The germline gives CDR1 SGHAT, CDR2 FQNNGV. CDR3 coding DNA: TGTGCCAGCAGCTTAGATCGAAGGTTCTACAATGAGCAGTTCTTC. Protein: CASSLDRRFYNEQFF. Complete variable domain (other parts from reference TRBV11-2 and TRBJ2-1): EAGVAQSPRYKIIEKRQSVAFWCNPISGHATLYWYQQILGQGPKLLIQFQNNGVVDDSQLPKDRFSAERLKGVDSTLKIQPAKLEDSAVYLCASSLDRRFYNEQFFGPGTRLTVL.

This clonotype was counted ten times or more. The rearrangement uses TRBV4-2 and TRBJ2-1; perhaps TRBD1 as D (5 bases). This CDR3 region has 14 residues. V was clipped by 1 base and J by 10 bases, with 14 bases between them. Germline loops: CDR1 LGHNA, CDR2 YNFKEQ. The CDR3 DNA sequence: TGTGCCAGCAGCCAAGGGCTAAGGGGTGGCGAGCAGTTCTTC. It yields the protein CASSQGLRGGEQFF.

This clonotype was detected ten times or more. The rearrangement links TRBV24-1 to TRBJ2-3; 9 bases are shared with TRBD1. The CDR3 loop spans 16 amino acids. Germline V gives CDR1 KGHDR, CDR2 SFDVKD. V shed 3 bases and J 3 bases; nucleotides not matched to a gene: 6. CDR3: CATSDPSTGGTDTQYF. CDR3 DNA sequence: TGTGCCACCAGTGATCCTTCGACAGGGGGGACAGATACGCAGTATTTT.

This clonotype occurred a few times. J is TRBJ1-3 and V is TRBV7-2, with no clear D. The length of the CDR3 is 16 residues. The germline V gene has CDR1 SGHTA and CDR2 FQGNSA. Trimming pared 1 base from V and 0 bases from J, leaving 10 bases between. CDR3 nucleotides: TGTGCCAGCAGCTTAGGTTCTGAGAACTCTGGAAACACCATATATTTT. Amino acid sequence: CASSLGSENSGNTIYF.

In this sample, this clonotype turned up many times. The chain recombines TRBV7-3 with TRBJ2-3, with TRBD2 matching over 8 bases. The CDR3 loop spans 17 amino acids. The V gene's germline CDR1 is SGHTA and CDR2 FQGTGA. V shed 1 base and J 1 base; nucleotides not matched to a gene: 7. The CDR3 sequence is CASSLSRGGLGTDTQYF. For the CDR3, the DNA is TGTGCCAGCAGCTTAAGCCGCGGGGGGTTGGGCACAGATACGCAGTATTTT.

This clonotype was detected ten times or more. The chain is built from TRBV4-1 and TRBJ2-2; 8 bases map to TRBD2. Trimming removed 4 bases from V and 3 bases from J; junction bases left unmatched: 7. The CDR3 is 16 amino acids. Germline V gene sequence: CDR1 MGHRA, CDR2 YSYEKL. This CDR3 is CASSRNAGGYTGELFF. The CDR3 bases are TGCGCCAGCAGCCGAAATGCGGGGGGCTACACCGGGGAGCTGTTTTTT.

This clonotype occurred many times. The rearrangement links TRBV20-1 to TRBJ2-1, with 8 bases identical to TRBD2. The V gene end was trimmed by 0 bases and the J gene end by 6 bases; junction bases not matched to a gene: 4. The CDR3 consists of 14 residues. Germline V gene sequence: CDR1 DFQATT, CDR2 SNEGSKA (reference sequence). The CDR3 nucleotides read TGCAGTGCTAGAGATTGGACTAGCTCCAATGAGCAGTTCTTC. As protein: CSARDWTSSNEQFF.

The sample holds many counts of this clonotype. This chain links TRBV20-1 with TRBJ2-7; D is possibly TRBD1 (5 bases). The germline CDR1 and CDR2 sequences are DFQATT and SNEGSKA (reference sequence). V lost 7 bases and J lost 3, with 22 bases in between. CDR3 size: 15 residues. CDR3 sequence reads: CSGRSWGRERYEQYF. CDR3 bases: TGCAGTGGCCGCAGTTGGGGCCGCGAACGCTACGAGCAGTACTTC.

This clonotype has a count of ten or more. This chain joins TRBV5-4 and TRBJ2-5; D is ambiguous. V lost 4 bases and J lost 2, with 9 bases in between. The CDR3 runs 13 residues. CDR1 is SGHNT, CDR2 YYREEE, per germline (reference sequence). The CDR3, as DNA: TGTGCCAGCAGCACCGGGTATCAAGAGACCCAGTACTTC. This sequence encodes CASSTGYQETQYF. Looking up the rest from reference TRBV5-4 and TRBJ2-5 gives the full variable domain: ETGVTQSPTHLIKTRGQQVTLRCSSQSGHNTVSWYQQALGQGPQFIFQYYREEENGRGNFPPRFSGLQFPNYSSELNVNALELDDSALYLCASSTGYQETQYFGPGTRLLVL.

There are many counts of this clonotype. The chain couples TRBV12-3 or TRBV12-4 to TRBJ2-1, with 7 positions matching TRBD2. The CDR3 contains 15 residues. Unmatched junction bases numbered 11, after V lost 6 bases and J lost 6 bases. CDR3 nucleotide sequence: TGTGCCAGCAGCCCTGCGGGGGAGTTGAGCAATGAGCAGTTCTTC. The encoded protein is CASSPAGELSNEQFF.

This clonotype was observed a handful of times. CDR3: CASSSRLAGANTGELFF. In DNA form, the CDR3 reads TGTGCCAGTAGCAGCCGCCTAGCGGGAGCGAACACCGGGGAGCTGTTTTTT. V is TRBV19 and J is TRBJ2-2; 10 bases align to TRBD2. CDR1 and CDR2 from the germline V gene are LNHDA and SQIVND (reference sequence). The V and J ends lost 6 bases and 0 bases, in that order; junction bases with no gene match: 7. The CDR3 totals 17 residues.

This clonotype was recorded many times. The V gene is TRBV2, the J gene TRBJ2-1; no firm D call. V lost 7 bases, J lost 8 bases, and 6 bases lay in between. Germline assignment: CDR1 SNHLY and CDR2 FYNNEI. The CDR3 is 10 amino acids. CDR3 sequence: CASTDHEQFF. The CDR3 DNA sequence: TGTGCCAGCACGGACCATGAGCAGTTCTTC.

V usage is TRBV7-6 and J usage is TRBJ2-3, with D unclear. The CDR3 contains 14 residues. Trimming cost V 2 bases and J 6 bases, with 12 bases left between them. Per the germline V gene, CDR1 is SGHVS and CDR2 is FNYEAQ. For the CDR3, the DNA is TGTGCCAGCAGCTTAAATTTCGGGTCGGATACGCAGTATTTT. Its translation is CASSLNFGSDTQYF.

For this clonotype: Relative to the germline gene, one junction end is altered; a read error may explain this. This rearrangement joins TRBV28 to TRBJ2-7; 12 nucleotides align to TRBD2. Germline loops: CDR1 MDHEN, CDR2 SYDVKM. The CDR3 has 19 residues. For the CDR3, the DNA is TGTACCAGCTGTTTCACCTCCGGACTAGCGGGGAGCATATCCTACGAGCAGTACTTC. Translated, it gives CTSCFTSGLAGSISYEQYF.

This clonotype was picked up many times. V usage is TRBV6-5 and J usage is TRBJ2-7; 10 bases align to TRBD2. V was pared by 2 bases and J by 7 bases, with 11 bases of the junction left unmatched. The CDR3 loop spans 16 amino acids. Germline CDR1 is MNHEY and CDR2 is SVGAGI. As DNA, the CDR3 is TGTGCCAGCAGTTACGGGACGCTAGCGGGAGCGGAGGAGCAGTACTTC. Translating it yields CASSYGTLAGAEEQYF.

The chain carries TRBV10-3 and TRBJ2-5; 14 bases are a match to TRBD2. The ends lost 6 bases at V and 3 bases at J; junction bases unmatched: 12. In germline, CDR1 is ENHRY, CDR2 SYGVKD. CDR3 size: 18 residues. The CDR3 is CAISQTSGRAVSKETQYF. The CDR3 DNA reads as TGTGCCATCAGCCAGACTAGCGGGAGGGCCGTTTCCAAAGAGACCCAGTACTTC.